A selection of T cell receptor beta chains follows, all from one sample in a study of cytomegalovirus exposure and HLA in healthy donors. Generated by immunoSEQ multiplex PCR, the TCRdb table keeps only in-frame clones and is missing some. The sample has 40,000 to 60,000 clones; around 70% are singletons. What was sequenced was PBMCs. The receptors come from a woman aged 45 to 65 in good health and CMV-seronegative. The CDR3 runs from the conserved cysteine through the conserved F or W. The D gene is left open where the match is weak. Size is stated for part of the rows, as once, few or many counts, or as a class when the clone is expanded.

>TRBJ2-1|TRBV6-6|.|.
CASSQSRDLSYNEQFF
TGTGCCAGCTCCCAGTCGAGGGATCTCTCCTACAATGAGCAGTTCTTC
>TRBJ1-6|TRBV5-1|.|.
CASSATAGRIDSPLHF
TGCGCCAGCAGCGCCACTGCGGGGCGGATAGATTCACCCCTCCACTTT
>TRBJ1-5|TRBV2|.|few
CASSDPPTTAQHF
TGTGCCAGCAGTGACCCACCGACCACAGCCCAGCATTTT
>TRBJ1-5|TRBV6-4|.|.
CASSQETDQPQHF
TGTGCCAGCAGCCAAGAGACTGATCAGCCCCAGCATTTT
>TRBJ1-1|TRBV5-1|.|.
CASSLDPQAEAFF
TGCGCCAGCAGCTTGGACCCACAAGCGGAAGCTTTCTTT
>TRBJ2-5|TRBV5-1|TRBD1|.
CASSFQGAKETQYF
TGCGCCAGCAGCTTTCAGGGGGCGAAAGAGACCCAGTACTTC
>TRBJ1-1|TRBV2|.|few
CASKIGTEAFF
TGTGCCAGCAAAATCGGCACTGAAGCTTTCTTT
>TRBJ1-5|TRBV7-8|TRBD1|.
CASSLEQGWNSNQPQHF
TGTGCCAGCAGCTTAGAACAGGGGTGGAATAGCAATCAGCCCCAGCATTTT
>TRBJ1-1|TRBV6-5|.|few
CASRAGGAGTEAFF
TGTGCCAGCAGGGCGGGGGGCGCAGGAACTGAAGCTTTCTTT
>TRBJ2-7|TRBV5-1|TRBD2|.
CASTWTSGVSSYEQYF
TGCGCCAGCACTTGGACTAGCGGGGTGAGCTCCTACGAGCAGTACTTC
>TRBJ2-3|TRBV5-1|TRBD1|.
CASSFGQGGTDTQYF
TGCGCCAGCAGCTTCGGACAGGGAGGCACAGATACGCAGTATTTT
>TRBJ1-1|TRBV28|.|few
CASQIQTPNTEAFF
TGTGCCAGCCAAATACAGACACCGAACACTGAAGCTTTCTTT
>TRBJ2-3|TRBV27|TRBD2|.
CASSLGAGVHTQYF
TGTGCCAGCAGTTTAGGGGCGGGAGTGCATACGCAGTATTTT
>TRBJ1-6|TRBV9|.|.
CASRGGETINSPLHF
TGTGCCAGCAGGGGGGGGGAGACGATTAATTCACCCCTCCACTTT
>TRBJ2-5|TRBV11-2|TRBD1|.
CASSSYRGQETQYF
TGTGCCAGCAGCTCGTACAGGGGGCAAGAGACCCAGTACTTC
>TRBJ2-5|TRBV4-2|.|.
CASSQDRQGKETQYF
TGTGCCAGCAGCCAAGATAGGCAGGGCAAAGAGACCCAGTACTTC
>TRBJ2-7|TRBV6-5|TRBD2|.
CASSMREAYEQYF
TGTGCCAGCAGTATGCGGGAGGCTTACGAGCAGTACTTC
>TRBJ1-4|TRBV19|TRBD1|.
CASSRGQSEKLFF
TGTGCCAGTTCAAGGGGGCAGAGTGAAAAACTGTTTTTT
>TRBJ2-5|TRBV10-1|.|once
CASSGQTEAQYF
TGCGCCAGCAGTGGGCAGACTGAGGCCCAGTACTTC
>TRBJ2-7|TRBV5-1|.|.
CASSLAVQGAYEQYF
TGCGCCAGCAGCTTGGCGGTACAGGGAGCCTACGAGCAGTACTTC
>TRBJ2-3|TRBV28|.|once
CASSTVGAGALTDTQYF
TGTGCCAGCAGTACCGTCGGGGCGGGGGCCCTCACAGATACGCAGTATTTT
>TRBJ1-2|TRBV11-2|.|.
CASSLEGQNGYTF
TGTGCCAGCAGCTTAGAGGGGCAGAACGGCTACACCTTC
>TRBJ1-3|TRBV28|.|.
CASSESTEGNTIYF
TGTGCCAGCAGTGAATCGACAGAAGGAAACACCATATATTTT
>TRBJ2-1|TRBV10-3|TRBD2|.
CAISGWGGTSSYNEQFF
TGTGCCATCAGTGGATGGGGGGGGACTTCCTCCTACAATGAGCAGTTCTTC
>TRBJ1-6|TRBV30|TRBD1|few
CAWGPGGALSYNSPLHF
TGTGCCTGGGGACCAGGGGGCGCCCTGTCCTATAATTCACCCCTCCACTTT
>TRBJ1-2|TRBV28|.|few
CASSFPKGLTKSGYTF
TGTGCCAGCAGTTTTCCTAAGGGGCTCACAAAATCGGGCTACACCTTC
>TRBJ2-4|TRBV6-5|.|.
CASSYSRASKNIQYF
TGTGCCAGCAGTTACTCGAGAGCGTCCAAAAACATTCAGTACTTC
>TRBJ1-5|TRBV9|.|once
CASSPQGGYQPQHF
TGTGCCAGCAGCCCCCAAGGAGGGTATCAGCCCCAGCATTTT
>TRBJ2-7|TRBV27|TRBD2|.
CASSLREGYEQYF
TGTGCCAGCAGTCTCCGGGAGGGCTACGAGCAGTACTTC
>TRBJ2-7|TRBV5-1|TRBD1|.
CASSPGTGSNEQYF
TGCGCCAGCAGCCCCGGGACAGGGAGTAACGAGCAGTACTTC
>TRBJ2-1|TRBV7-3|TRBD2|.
CASSLTSGGAPYNEQFF
TGTGCCAGCAGCTTAACTAGCGGGGGGGCCCCCTACAATGAGCAGTTCTTC
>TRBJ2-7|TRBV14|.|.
CASSASGDGYEQYF
TGTGCCAGCAGTGCGTCGGGGGATGGGTACGAGCAGTACTTC
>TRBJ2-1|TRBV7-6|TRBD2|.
CASSLVMAGAPNEQFF
TGTGCCAGCAGCTTAGTCATGGCGGGAGCCCCCAATGAGCAGTTCTTC
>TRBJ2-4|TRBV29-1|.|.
CSVSGEESKNIQYF
TGCAGCGTTTCGGGTGAGGAGTCCAAAAACATTCAGTACTTC
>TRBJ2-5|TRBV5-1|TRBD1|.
CASSLDRGREQYF
TGCGCCAGCAGCTTGGACAGGGGGCGAGAGCAGTACTTC
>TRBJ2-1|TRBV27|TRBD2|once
CASMPLAGGNEQFF
TGTGCCAGCATGCCGCTAGCGGGGGGGAATGAGCAGTTCTTC
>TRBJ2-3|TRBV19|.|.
CASSIGGARTDTQYF
TGTGCCAGTAGTATAGGGGGCGCCCGCACAGATACGCAGTATTTT
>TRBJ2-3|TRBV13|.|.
CASSLAGAFRGTQYF
TGTGCCAGCAGCTTAGCAGGGGCTTTTCGTGGTACGCAGTATTTT
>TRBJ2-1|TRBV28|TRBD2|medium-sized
CASSLPGSGRARGAYNEQFF
TGTGCCAGCAGTCTCCCAGGTAGCGGGAGGGCCCGTGGGGCCTACAATGAGCAGTTCTTC
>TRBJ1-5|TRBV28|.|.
CASSPDTDYSNQPQHF
TGTGCCAGCAGTCCAGACACGGATTATAGCAATCAGCCCCAGCATTTT
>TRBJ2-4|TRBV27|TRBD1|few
CASSPLTGERSAKNIQYF
TGTGCCAGCAGTCCACTGACAGGGGAACGGAGCGCCAAAAACATTCAGTACTTC
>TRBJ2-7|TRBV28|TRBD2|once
CATRGLAGYEQYF
TGTGCCACCCGCGGGCTAGCGGGATACGAGCAGTACTTC
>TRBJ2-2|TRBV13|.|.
CASSLGRQNTGELFF
TGTGCCAGCAGCTTAGGTCGACAAAACACCGGGGAGCTGTTTTTT
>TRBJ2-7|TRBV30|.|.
CAATTGTGSYEQYF
TGTGCCGCAACAACCGGGACTGGCTCCTACGAGCAGTACTTC
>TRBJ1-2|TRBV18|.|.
CASSPGLSTNYGYTF
TGTGCCAGCTCACCGGGACTCTCGACCAACTATGGCTACACCTTC
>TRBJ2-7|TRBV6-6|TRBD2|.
CASSTTSGGASYEQYF
TGTGCCAGCAGTACAACTAGCGGGGGGGCCTCCTACGAGCAGTACTTC
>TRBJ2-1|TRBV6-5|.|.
CASRFAGRRDEQFF
TGTGCCAGCAGGTTCGCGGGGCGCAGGGATGAGCAGTTCTTC
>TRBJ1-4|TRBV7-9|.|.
CASSGEGDEKLFF
TGTGCCAGCAGCGGGGAGGGGGATGAAAAACTGTTTTTT
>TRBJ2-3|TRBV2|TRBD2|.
CASRAGEADTQYF
TGTGCCAGCAGGGCGGGAGAGGCAGATACGCAGTATTTT
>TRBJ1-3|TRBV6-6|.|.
CASSYSGENTIYF
TGTGCCAGCAGTTACTCAGGGGAAAACACCATATATTTT
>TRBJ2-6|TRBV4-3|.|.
CASSHLRGGTGANVLTF
TGCGCCAGCAGCCACCTAAGGGGGGGGACTGGGGCCAACGTCCTGACTTTC
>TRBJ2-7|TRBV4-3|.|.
CASSQGTDNPYEQYF
TGCGCCAGCAGCCAAGGGACAGACAACCCCTACGAGCAGTACTTC
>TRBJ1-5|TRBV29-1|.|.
CSRGQPQHF
TGCAGCCGAGGTCAGCCCCAGCATTTT
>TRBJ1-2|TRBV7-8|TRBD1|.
CASSPRTGIFYGYTF
TGTGCCAGCAGTCCCCGGACAGGAATTTTTTATGGCTACACCTTC
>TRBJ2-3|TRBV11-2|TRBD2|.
CASSLLSGGLDTQYF
TGTGCCAGCAGCTTATTGAGCGGGGGGTTGGATACGCAGTATTTT